This T cell receptor beta chain appears in the sequencing data of a study of CD8+ T cells in alopecia areata. The CDR3 has 13 amino acids. V was pared by 1 base and J by 6 bases, with 9 bases between. Looked up from germline, CDR1 is MGHRA and CDR2 is YSYEKL. Reverse transcription of extracted RNA yielded cDNA, which provided the sequencing template. Profiling relied on immunoSEQ multiplex PCR, and the TCRdb table lists in-frame clones only, not all of them. The sample yields around 210,000 clones, approximately 60% seen once. The sample comprised CD8+ T cells sorted from blood. The chain is built from TRBV4-1 and TRBJ1-2; D not certain. This sequence was found in a human donor in good health. This CDR3 reads CASSQGDGNGYTF. The CDR3 DNA follows: TGCGCCAGCAGCCAAGGTGATGGAAATGGCTACACCTTC.